These 20 T cell receptor beta chains came from one sample sequenced in a study of cytomegalovirus exposure and HLA in healthy donors (dated by TCRdb to 2016 to 2017). Libraries were constructed by the immunoSEQ multiplex PCR assay. This is the immuneACCESS table as TCRdb keeps it, with only in-frame sequences that have V and J called. A part of the clones is gone; compared with another copy, unresolved V genes explain less than half, and the rest is unexplained. A total of 55,000 to 75,000 clones appear in this sample, over 85% of them only once. More than 1.2% of the sample is held by the ten biggest clonotypes. The sequencing input was PBMCs. Receptor source: a man aged 18 to 29 in good health and CMV-seropositive.

The rearrangement uses TRBV5-6 and TRBJ1-1; tentative D call: TRBD1 (6 bases). V gave up 6 bases and J gave up 3 bases, with 15 bases separating them. This CDR3 comprises 14 residues. Per germline, CDR1 SGHDT and CDR2 YYEEEE. CDR3 coding DNA: TGTGCCAGCAATTCGCAGGGGCGAGACACTGAAGCTTTCTTT. Translated: CASNSQGRDTEAFF.

This chain's CDR3 is CAYGTSGGSYNEQFF. As DNA, the CDR3 is TGTGCCTACGGGACTAGCGGGGGTTCCTACAATGAGCAGTTCTTC. The V and J genes are TRBV30 and TRBJ2-1, with 14 bases fitting TRBD2. Looked up from germline, CDR1 is GTSNPN and CDR2 is SVGIG (reference sequence). The trim removed 7 bases at V and 1 base at J, leaving 3 bases unmatched. The CDR3 is made up of 15 amino acids.

The V gene is TRBV6-5, the J gene TRBJ2-7, with 8 bases aligning to TRBD1. Germline V gives CDR1 MNHEY, CDR2 SVGAGI. V lost 6 bases, J lost 5 bases, and 9 bases stayed unmatched. This CDR3 region has 14 residues. The CDR3 coding sequence is TGTGCCAGCAGCTCCAGGACAGGGAACCACGAGCAGTACTTC. Amino acid sequence: CASSSRTGNHEQYF.

The rearrangement links TRBV5-4 to TRBJ2-3, with TRBD2 matching over 11 bases. Germline V gene data show CDR1 as SGHNT and CDR2 as YYREEE (reference sequence). The CDR3 spans 15 residues. With 0 bases clipped from V and 5 bases from J, the junction kept 2 bases outside the gene matches. The CDR3 is CASSLVAGGGDTQYF. The CDR3 nucleotides are TGTGCCAGCAGCTTGGTAGCGGGGGGGGGAGATACGCAGTATTTT.

The rearrangement uses TRBV4-2 and TRBJ2-3; TRBD2 matches at 8 bases. The V and J ends lost 1 base and 6 bases, in that order; junction bases with no gene match: 3. The CDR3 is made up of 14 amino acids. The germline V gene encodes CDR1 LGHNA and CDR2 YNFKEQ. CDR3 amino acids: CASSQAGGPDTQYF. In DNA form, the CDR3 reads TGTGCCAGCAGCCAAGCGGGAGGGCCCGATACGCAGTATTTT.

V usage is TRBV5-1 and J usage is TRBJ2-5; 8 nucleotides line up with TRBD2. Germline V lookup: CDR1 SGHRS, CDR2 YFSETQ. J lost 4 bases, V lost 0 bases, and 11 bases had no gene match. The CDR3 totals 17 residues. CDR3 protein: CASSLGSELADPETQYF. The CDR3 nucleotides are TGCGCCAGCAGCTTGGGTTCCGAACTAGCGGACCCAGAGACCCAGTACTTC.

The rearrangement joins TRBV19 to TRBJ2-6; D possibly corresponds to TRBD2 (6 bases). Germline-derived CDR1 and CDR2 are LNHDA and SQIVND (reference sequence). This CDR3 comprises 14 residues. Trimming left V 8 bases short and J 4 bases short, with 12 bases between. As DNA, the CDR3 is TGTGCCAGTGCCGGGGGTGGGGGGGCCAACGTCCTGACTTTC. This gives the protein CASAGGGGANVLTF.

V is TRBV6-1 and J is TRBJ1-5; no firm D call. Germline V gene data show CDR1 as MNHNS and CDR2 as SASEGT. The CDR3 has 12 amino acids. With 0 bases removed from V and 9 bases from J, the gap between germline ends came to 6 bases. The CDR3 here is CASSEARPPQHF. CDR3 nucleotides: TGTGCCAGCAGTGAAGCGCGTCCGCCCCAGCATTTT.

The chain is built from TRBV6-1 and TRBJ1-6; D perhaps matches TRBD1 (6 bases). CDR1 is MNHNS and CDR2 is SASEGT in the germline V gene. The CDR3 runs to 16 residues. V was pared by 0 bases and J by 3 bases, with 9 bases between. The CDR3 nucleotides are TGTGCCAGCAGTGAAGCGGCAGGGGTCTATAATTCACCCCTCCACTTT. Translating gives CASSEAAGVYNSPLHF.

The rearrangement links TRBV2 to TRBJ2-3; perhaps TRBD1 as D (6 bases). Germline CDR1 is SNHLY and CDR2 is FYNNEI. CDR3 length: 15 residues. V lost 4 bases, J lost 3 bases, and 14 bases lay in between. CDR3 amino acids: CASSAGQRTTDTQYF. CDR3 bases: TGTGCCAGCAGTGCCGGACAGCGAACGACAGATACGCAGTATTTT.

The CDR3 protein is CASSERGFDSGNTIYF. CDR3 in DNA: TGCGCCAGCAGTGAGCGAGGGTTTGACTCTGGAAACACCATATATTTT. V gene TRBV10-2 combines with J gene TRBJ1-3, with unresolved D. Looked up from germline, CDR1 is WSHSY and CDR2 is SAAADI. Trimming removed 2 bases at V and 0 bases at J, with 11 bases between. CDR3 size: 16 residues.

The gene calls are TRBV29-1 and TRBJ2-7, with 11 bases aligning to TRBD2. The germline V gene has CDR1 SQVTM and CDR2 ANQGSEA. Losses at the gene ends were 7 bases for V and 3 bases for J; bases not matched to a gene: 5. This CDR3 spans 13 amino acids. CDR3 in DNA: TGCAGCGCAACCGGGACTAGCGGCTACGAGCAGTACTTC. Translated, it gives CSATGTSGYEQYF.

The V gene is TRBV10-3, the J gene TRBJ2-5; D gene ambiguous. The ends were cut back, 5 bases at V and 1 base at J, with 11 bases in the middle. The CDR3 spans 14 residues. The germline V gene has CDR1 ENHRY and CDR2 SYGVKD. The DNA of the CDR3 is TGTGCCATCAGTCCGGAGCCTATCCAAGAGACCCAGTACTTC. This encodes CAISPEPIQETQYF.

This CDR3 is CASSPSGSSYNEQFF. In DNA form, the CDR3 reads TGTGCCAGCAGCCCTAGCGGGAGCTCCTACAATGAGCAGTTCTTC. This sequence joins TRBV7-9 and TRBJ2-1; 10 nucleotides match TRBD2. Germline V gene sequence: CDR1 SEHNR, CDR2 FQNEAQ (reference sequence). Trimming cost V 5 bases and J 0 bases; bases outside gene matches: 1. The CDR3 sequence is 15 residues long.

This clone was observed once. This rearrangement joins TRBV18 to TRBJ2-1, with a weak D call TRBD2 (5 bases). V was clipped by 4 bases and J by 9 bases, with 22 bases between them. Germline-derived CDR1 and CDR2 are KGHSH and LQKENI. The CDR3 contains 16 residues. The CDR3 nucleotides are TGTGCCAGCTCACGAACGACTAACCCTCAGGCGTTTGAGCAGTTCTTC. Protein product: CASSRTTNPQAFEQFF. Full variable domain (outside the CDR3, taken from reference TRBV18 and TRBJ2-1): NAGVMQNPRHLVRRRGQEARLRCSPMKGHSHVYWYRQLPEEGLKFMVYLQKENIIDESGMPKERFSAEFPKEGPSILRIQQVVRGDSAAYFCASSRTTNPQAFEQFFGPGTRLTVL.

The gene calls are TRBV11-1 and TRBJ2-1; possibly TRBD2 for D (5 bases). Trimming removed 6 bases at V and 5 bases at J, with 11 bases between. The CDR3 totals 13 residues. Germline CDR1 and CDR2: SGHAT and FQDESV (reference sequence). CDR3 sequence reads: CASSPRENNEQFF. CDR3 nucleotides: TGTGCCAGCAGTCCAAGGGAGAACAATGAGCAGTTCTTC.

The chain has TRBV2 and TRBJ2-2, with 9 nucleotides matching TRBD2. CDR1 is SNHLY, CDR2 FYNNEI, per germline. Unmatched junction bases numbered 11, after V lost 7 bases and J lost 5 bases. CDR3 size: 16 residues. DNA of the CDR3: TGTGCCAGCACCGGAGGGACTAGCTGGGGAACCGGGGAGCTGTTTTTT. This codes for CASTGGTSWGTGELFF.

This sequence joins TRBV6-4 and TRBJ1-4; 7 bases fit TRBD1. Germline V gene data show CDR1 as MRHNA and CDR2 as SNTAGT. The ends lost 6 bases at V and 8 bases at J; junction bases unmatched: 6. The CDR3 contains 13 residues. The CDR3 nucleotides read TGTGCCAGCAGCGCCGGGACAGTCGAAAAACTGTTTTTT. It is translated as CASSAGTVEKLFF.

This clone was counted once. V usage is TRBV27 and J usage is TRBJ2-3; D might be TRBD2 (5 bases). With 8 bases removed from V and 4 bases from J, the gap between germline ends came to 19 bases. The CDR3 contains 15 residues. The germline CDR1 and CDR2 sequences are MNHEY and SMNVEV (reference sequence). The DNA of the CDR3 is TGTGCCAGCTCTCTTCAAGGAGGTCCCGCAGATACGCAGTATTTT. Its protein product is CASSLQGGPADTQYF.

This chain connects TRBV6-1 to TRBJ1-2; perhaps TRBD1 as D (5 bases). Germline values: CDR1 MNHNS, CDR2 SASEGT. The CDR3 covers 15 residues. The ends were cut back, 6 bases at V and 4 bases at J, with 18 bases in the middle. The CDR3 nucleotides are TGTGCCAGCAGACAGGCCCCAACGGCCTCCTATGGCTACACCTTC. This gives the protein CASRQAPTASYGYTF.